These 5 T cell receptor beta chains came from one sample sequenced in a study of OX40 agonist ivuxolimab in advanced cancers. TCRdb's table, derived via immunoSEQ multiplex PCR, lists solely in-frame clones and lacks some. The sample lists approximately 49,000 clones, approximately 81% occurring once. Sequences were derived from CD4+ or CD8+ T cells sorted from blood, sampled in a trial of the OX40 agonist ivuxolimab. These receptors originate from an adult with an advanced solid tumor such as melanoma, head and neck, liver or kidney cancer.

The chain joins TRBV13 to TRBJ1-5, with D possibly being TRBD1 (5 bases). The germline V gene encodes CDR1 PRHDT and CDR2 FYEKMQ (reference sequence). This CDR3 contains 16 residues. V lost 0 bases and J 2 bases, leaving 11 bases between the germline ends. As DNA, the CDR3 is TGTGCCAGCAGCTTAGGCCAGGGTAGCGGCAATCAGCCCCAGCATTTT. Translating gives CASSLGQGSGNQPQHF. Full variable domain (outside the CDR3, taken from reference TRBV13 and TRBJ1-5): AAGVIQSPRHLIKEKRETATLKCYPIPRHDTVYWYQQGPGQDPQFLISFYEKMQSDKGSIPDRFSAQQFSDYHSELNMSSLELGDSALYFCASSLGQGSGNQPQHFGDGTRLSIL.

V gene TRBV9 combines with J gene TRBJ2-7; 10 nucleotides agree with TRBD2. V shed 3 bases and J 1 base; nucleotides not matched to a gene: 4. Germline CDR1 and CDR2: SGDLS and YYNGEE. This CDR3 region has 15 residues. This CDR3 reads CASSAGTSASYEQYF. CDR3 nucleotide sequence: TGTGCCAGCAGCGCCGGGACTAGCGCTTCCTACGAGCAGTACTTC.

The DNA for the CDR3 is TGTGCCAGCCTACCGCCTGCGGGGCAGCCCCAGCATTTT. Its translation: CASLPPAGQPQHF. The chain uses TRBV28 and TRBJ1-5; D unresolved. Germline CDR1 is MDHEN and CDR2 is SYDVKM. V lost 8 bases and J lost 7, with 15 bases in between. There are 13 residues in the CDR3.

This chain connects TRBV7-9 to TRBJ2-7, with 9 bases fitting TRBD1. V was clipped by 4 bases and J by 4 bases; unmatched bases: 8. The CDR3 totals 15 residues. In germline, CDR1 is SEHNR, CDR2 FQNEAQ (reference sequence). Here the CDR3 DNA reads TGTGCCAGCAGCTCACCGGGACAGGGCGAATACGAGCAGTACGTC. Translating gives CASSSPGQGEYEQYV.

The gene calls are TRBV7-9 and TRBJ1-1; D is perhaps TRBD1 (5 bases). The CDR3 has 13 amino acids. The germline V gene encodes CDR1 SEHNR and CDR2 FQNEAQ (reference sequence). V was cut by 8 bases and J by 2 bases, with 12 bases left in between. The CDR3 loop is CASVRDLNTEAFF. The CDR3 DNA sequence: TGTGCCAGCGTCCGGGACCTTAACACTGAAGCTTTCTTT.